This TCR beta chain was retrieved from a study of OX40 agonist ivuxolimab in advanced cancers. On this clone: What it binds is unknown.

Study observations and caveats: Compared with CD4+, CD8+ T cells on average had more expanded clones. Still undetermined is the antigen specificity of the expanded peripheral T cells.

Measured with immunoSEQ multiplex PCR; TCRdb has only the in-frame clones, and not every one. The data show around 100,000 clones, 90% seen once. This CDR3 is 17 amino acids long. Germline loops: CDR1 MNHNS, CDR2 SASEGT. With 4 bases removed from V and 6 bases from J, the gap between germline ends came to 22 bases. J is TRBJ2-1 and V is TRBV6-1, with D possibly matching TRBD1 (6 bases). The TCR sequence derives from an adult with an advanced solid tumor such as melanoma, head and neck, liver or kidney cancer. The sequences come from CD4+ or CD8+ T cells sorted from blood, collected in a trial of the OX40 agonist ivuxolimab. As DNA, the CDR3 is TGTGCCAGCAGTGTGGAGGACAGATTATTATTGGGCAATGAGCAGTTCTTC. This translates into CASSVEDRLLLGNEQFF.